This T cell receptor beta chain was captured by sequencing in a study of cytomegalovirus exposure and HLA in healthy donors (dated by TCRdb to the late 2010s). Turning to the overall study: An earlier analysis of 587 of the donors reported 250 to 300 Gb of sequence data and 117 million unique TCR beta sequences obtained from 180 million or so T cells. Of the roughly 420 genotyped donors, 80% to 90% were placed in the genetic ancestry cluster associated with self-reported Caucasian donors. An early release that covered 500 to 800 HLA-typed donors contained around 330 gigabases of sequencing data and 85 million to 100 million unique TCR sequences. Along with the approximately 700-subject first cohort, a separate validation cohort of 120 different subjects was used. Every repertoire in the discovery cohort had been generated on one and the same sequencing platform. High-throughput TCR immunosequencing, statistical association of individual TCRs with disease status, and machine learning were combined to predict cytomegalovirus infection status. Rather than using new phenotypic data, the later analysis identified candidate immune exposures from TCR beta sequences and from how often those sequences occurred across donors. A later analysis re-analyzed previously published TCR beta repertoires from several hundred donors and added high-resolution HLA genotyping to study TCR occurrence patterns. The number of donors typed differed by locus, with roughly 629-640 for A, B, C, DRB1 and DQB1, over 500 for DQA1, approximately 580 for DPA1, and 400 to 490 for DPB1. HLA typing included class I and class II loci at four-digit resolution. Genome-wide SNP genotypes for about three fifths of the roughly 700 donors were used in a later genetic analysis, which treated that subset as a discovery cohort. The study profiled the T cell repertoires of hundreds of subjects by immunosequencing and related them to cytomegalovirus serostatus. Among about 360 genotyped donors of the cohort, an average of 235,054 unique TCR beta nucleotide sequences were sequenced per donor, about a sixth of them non-productive. The study aimed to test whether signatures of past pathogen exposure could be identified by cataloging public T cell receptors. Five DR-DQ haplotypes were handled as single units for association and clustering because linkage in the cohort was strong. To decide whether each TCR beta V gene segment behaved as functional or pseudogenic, an earlier analysis of some 600 of the donors relied on high-throughput TCR beta sequencing. Donor age, sex, ethnicity and CMV serostatus were collected together with the repertoire data.

The research as a whole found: The sequencing pipeline was judged likely to have produced a cluster of highly shared sequence variants as a technical artifact. At a false discovery rate of 0.05, a later analysis linked 15,000 to 20,000 TCR beta sequences to specific HLA alleles. In a later analysis, HLA-associated TCR beta chains were found to be more clonally expanded and to have lower generation probabilities than equally common non-associated chains. Compared with the approximately 670-donor mean, donors in an Asian-associated ancestry cluster had fewer N-insertions in productive TCRs, according to a later genetic analysis. According to a later analysis, TCR association rates differed among HLA loci, with DRB1 alleles showing the most associated TCRs and HLA-C alleles showing the fewest. The presence/absence analyses assumed that sequencing depth was roughly uniform across donors, and that assumption may not be true. A later genetic analysis associated a missense DCLRE1C variant with V-gene and J-gene trimming of TCR beta chains, and an independent cohort replicated the association. Because some donors lacked HLA typing at each locus, the association tests relied only on the typed subset. Because counts were too low, around 17 rarely observed V segments, including chromosome 9 orphons, were left out of the earlier analysis of a few hundred of the donors. A total of 150 or so TCR beta chains were listed by the study as associated with cytomegalovirus. Most TCR sequences were seen in very few donors, while some public TCRs were found in many individuals. When HLA alleles, especially DR and DQ, strongly co-occurred, attributing TCR associations to individual alleles was difficult. Immune exposure information for the cohort was limited to CMV serostatus. A few of the identified cytomegalovirus-associated TCR beta chains were confirmed in vitro to be specific for cytomegalovirus antigens. In this cohort, only TCR beta chains were sequenced, and detectable features were limited by the absence of alpha or paired-chain data. A further reported finding was that TCR beta sequences accurately predicted the HLA-A and HLA-B alleles for most subjects in the first cohort. Correlated functional status among segregating V segments might reflect linkage disequilibrium, but an unknown experimental factor could not be ruled out. Cytomegalovirus status was reported to be diagnosed by the classifier with high specificity and sensitivity in both the original and validation cohorts. An earlier analysis of approximately 590 of the donors showed that most TCR beta V segments appeared in productive rearrangements either about 87% or about 30% of the time, which broadly matched IMGT annotations. In a later analysis, several top co-occurrence clusters were reported to appear linked to parvovirus B19, influenza, CMV and Epstein-Barr virus. The authors suggested that the approach could potentially be generalized to other disease states and immunological phenotypes. According to a later analysis, most CMV-associated TCR beta chains appeared to be HLA-restricted, and the HLA associations seemed to be driven largely by CMV exposure.

Library prep was done by the immunoSEQ multiplex PCR assay. For the multiplex PCR, a mixture combining 60 forward primers for TCR Vbeta segments and 13 reverse primers for TCR Jbeta segments was used. A multiplex PCR assay on genomic DNA amplified the CDR3 region of rearranged TCR beta genes. Amplified TCR beta libraries were sequenced as 87-base-pair reads on the Illumina HiSeq System. Per the authors' processing: A later analysis tallied around 80 million unique TCR beta chains across the approximately 670 repertoires, and approximately 12 million of those chains were shared by two or more donors. A nearest-neighbor algorithm error-corrected the raw reads and collapsed the reads into unique sequences, merging closely related sequences to remove PCR and sequencing errors. To assign V, D and J gene segments, CDR3 sequences were aligned to IMGT reference sequences. For a sequence to be retained, a match of at least six nucleotides to both a V gene segment and a J gene segment was required. Rearrangements were called productive when the CDR3 lacked stop codons and stayed in frame with V and J; all others were non-productive. Following IMGT convention, CDR3 was defined as the stretch from the second conserved V-encoded cysteine to the conserved J-encoded phenylalanine. In an earlier analysis of more than 550 of the donors, sequences lacking an unambiguous match to a single V gene segment were excluded. In an earlier analysis of about 590 of the donors, a V segment was called functional when productive rearrangements were above 56.7%, and segregating when the standard deviation between donors exceeded 5%. A statistical classification framework was built for diagnosing cytomegalovirus status from the catalog of TCR beta chain sequences. In a later analysis, TCR nucleotide sequences were compared against IMGT/GENE-DB human TR gene sequences so that V and J genes could be assigned. Using the TCRdist pipeline, a later analysis assigned CDR3 sequences along with most-parsimonious VDJ recombination scenarios. In a later analysis, each TCR beta chain was defined by its CDR3 amino acid sequence together with its V-gene family, and reads without a unique V-gene family were excluded. In a later analysis, around 600 highly shared, low-generation-probability nucleotide sequences were removed to address suspected cross-contamination and a sequencing artifact. A later analysis calculated a clonal expansion index for each public chain from normalized within-repertoire ranks of inferred template counts. Generation probabilities in a later analysis came from a VDJ recombination model fitted to out-of-frame rearrangements, and those results were checked against IGoR. A later analysis scored TCR-TCR, TCR-HLA and TCR-CMV co-occurrence with hypergeometric tests, applying a repertoire-size bias correction to TCR pairs. In a later analysis, false discovery rates were estimated by permuting HLA or CMV assignments 20 times. In a later analysis, co-occurring TCRs were grouped using DBSCAN, and TCRdist sequence similarity was added for clustering within HLA-allele-positive subsets. For co-occurrence clustering, repertoires with fewer than 30,000 or more than 120,000 public chains were excluded, along with roughly 5 repertoires with anomalous nucleotide sharing. TCRdb provides this immuneACCESS table in a form limited to in-frame rearrangements. Some clones are lacking; in checked studies, under half of them reflect an unresolved V gene, and why the rest are absent is not known. V and J calls and clone size come straight from that table; D and trimming were deduced from the DNA. The table kept for this sample lists some 83,000 clones. 0.95% to 1.3% of the sample is held by the ten biggest clonotypes.

In total, more than 500 healthy bone marrow donors made up the cohort. At the time of sampling, every cohort member was nominally healthy, though immune exposures that went unrecorded were likely present. The donor was CMV seronegative and was included in the group of 352 seronegative cohort members. Every donor gave a peripheral blood sample, and the peripheral blood mononuclear cells from that sample were used for TCR beta sequencing. Genomic DNA was extracted from the blood cell samples with the Qiagen DNeasy Blood Extraction Kit. About this clone: No cognate antigen has been identified for it.

The source material was PBMCs. This clonotype was sampled from a woman between 25 and 40 years old in good health and CMV-seronegative.

The encoded CDR3 is CAWDSGTDNTEAFF. The nucleotide sequence is TGTGCCTGGGACTCCGGGACAGACAACACTGAAGCTTTCTTT. The chain is encoded by TRBV30 joined to TRBJ1-1; 7 central bases correspond to TRBD1. In the germline V gene (reference sequence), CDR1 corresponds to GTSNPN and CDR2 to SVGIG. Relative to germline, V is missing 5 bases and J is missing 2 bases, with 8 bases of the junction outside any gene match. The CDR3 runs 14 residues from the cysteine to the phenylalanine. The sequence is cut down to CDR3 DNA, 42 bases in frame from base 1.